The following is a TCR beta chain sequence with its context. The target antigen is unknown. This sample also contains other DNA sequences that code for the same CDR3. The sample originates from a study of cytomegalovirus exposure and HLA in healthy donors. CDR3 length: 15 residues. The germline V gene has CDR1 MNHEY and CDR2 SMNVEV (reference sequence). The V segment lost 7 bases and the J segment 10 bases; nucleotides outside the gene matches: 14. Study-level findings and limits: Rarity held for most TCR sequences, but there were some public TCRs that occurred in many donors. The study labeled 180 or so TCR beta chains cytomegalovirus-associated. TCR clusters originating in the first cohort tended to co-occur in the approximately 130 validation repertoires, according to a later analysis.

Produced via immunoSEQ multiplex PCR; TCRdb's table is partial and in-frame only. The table includes approximately 50,000 clones, about 88% detected once. The TCR sequence derives from a woman aged 25-40 years in good health and CMV-seronegative. The rearrangement links TRBV27 to TRBJ2-1; 9 nucleotides agree with TRBD2. Sequenced: PBMCs. In DNA form, the CDR3 reads TGTGCCAGCACGTCCTTTAGCGGGAGCTTAGCCGAGCAGTTCTTC. It encodes CASTSFSGSLAEQFF.